The text below deals with one TCR beta chain. Its antigen remains undetermined. Base-call qualities are not available, and no considerably larger clone is one nucleotide away. The library was generated by PCR. The run used an Illumina HiSeq 2500. TCR library preparation used molecular barcoding, with unique molecular identifiers applied to normalize quantification of the TCRbeta repertoire. TCRdb reprocessing: public reads trimmed at Q25 with fastp, clones called with MiXCR, in-frame beta chains kept. Rows merge per CDR3 protein into single entries with the most common DNA and genes. For this sample there are fewer than 550,000 distinct CDR3 sequences; about an eighth appear just once. Of the sample, around 13% falls within the top ten clones. The sample is drawn from a study of T-cell reconstitution after alpha-beta-depleted transplantation in children (dated by TCRdb to 2016 to 2017). Looking at the study overall: The study quantitatively tracked T-cell immune reconstitution after TCRalphabeta/CD19-depleted allogeneic hematopoietic cell transplantation in children using TCR repertoire profiling. Points the paper makes about the study in general: The high TCRbeta diversity at day 60 in some patients was ascribed to recipient T cells and intrathymic progenitors that had survived conditioning. Apparently early alphabetaT-cell count recovery about two months after transplant reportedly relied on only several hundred rapidly expanded clones derived from non-depleted graft cells. Hyperexpanded clone frequencies declined over subsequent months; after one year, T-cell counts and TCRbeta diversity were mostly attributed to newly produced T cells.

The sample's treatment or condition label is to be understood as: allogeneic hematopoietic cell transplantation with graft depleted of TCRalphabeta T cells and CD19 B cells. Transplant recipients were children who received TCRalphabeta/CD19-depleted allogeneic hematopoietic cell grafts. Trimming takes 7 bases off V and 5 bases off J; junction bases not matched to a gene: 6. For CDR1 and CDR2, the germline V gene lists MNHEY and SVGEGT. The CDR3 measures 15 amino acids from cysteine to phenylalanine. Just CDR3 DNA is preserved here, 45 bases in frame from base 1. The rearrangement combines TRBV6-2 or TRBV6-3 with TRBJ2-1, and TRBD2 aligns with 12 junction nucleotides. The TCR sequence derives from a female patient aged 2 to 10 who had a stem cell transplant for aplastic anemia, so the T cells may come from the graft donor. This specimen consisted of PBMCs, mostly from graft donor cells, obtained 180 days after TCRalphabeta/CD19-depleted stem cell transplant. The CDR3 corresponds to CASKKTSGSHNEQFF. The DNA is as follows: TGTGCCAGCAAAAAGACTAGCGGGAGCCACAATGAGCAGTTCTTC.